What follows are 6 T cell receptor beta chains derived from one specimen sequenced in a study of naive and memory T cell subsets. Study-level findings and limits: Especially in CD8 cells, naive repertoires contained a few larger clonotypes, possibly CD45RA-re-expressing memory cells.

An equimolar mix of two oligonucleotides served as the beta constant-region primer for TRBC1 and TRBC2. Four rounds of PCR amplified the ligated cDNA using nested alpha and beta constant-region primers plus SP2. Via MiXCR, TCRdb re-called the UMI-ligation and nested PCR reads, giving one row per CDR3 protein. The sample carries about 150,000 distinct CDR3 sequences, roughly 23% recorded once. These receptors are not linked to any known antigen. The sequenced sample was naive CD4+ T cells from blood. These receptors were collected from a human donor in good health.

The chain is built from TRBV5-1 and TRBJ2-3, with 8 bases aligning to TRBD2. The trim removed 7 bases at V and 2 bases at J, leaving 3 bases unmatched. The CDR3 is 13 amino acids. The V gene's germline CDR1 is SGHRS and CDR2 YFSETQ. CDR3 in DNA: TGCGCCAGCCGGACTAGCATCACAGATACGCAGTATTTT. Its protein product is CASRTSITDTQYF.

This clonotype was detected only a few times. This chain uses TRBV28 with TRBJ2-2; D call uncertain. Germline CDR1 is MDHEN and CDR2 is SYDVKM. Trimming took 1 base from V and 6 from J, leaving 9 bases between them. The CDR3 runs 14 residues. CDR3 amino acids: CASSLSGAAGELFF. CDR3 bases: TGTGCCAGCAGTTTATCAGGTGCAGCCGGGGAGCTGTTTTTT. Full variable domain (outside the CDR3, taken from reference TRBV28 and TRBJ2-2): DVKVTQSSRYLVKRTGEKVFLECVQDMDHENMFWYRQDPGLGLRLIYFSYDVKMKEKGDIPEGYSVSREKKERFSLILESASTNQTSMYLCASSLSGAAGELFFGEGSRLTVL.

This clonotype has a handful of counts. V is TRBV28 and J is TRBJ2-7; no reliable D call. The germline gives CDR1 MDHEN, CDR2 SYDVKM. The CDR3 sequence is 13 residues long. Between the trimmed V and J ends, which lost 4 bases and 0 bases, there was a span of 7 bases. The CDR3 loop is CASSSLPSYEQYF. In DNA form, the CDR3 reads TGTGCCAGCAGTTCACTCCCCTCCTACGAGCAGTACTTC.

The CDR3 loop reads CASSFGLNNEQFF. As DNA, the CDR3 is TGCGCCAGCAGCTTTGGCCTAAACAATGAGCAGTTCTTC. The rearrangement joins TRBV5-1 to TRBJ2-1; unclear D gene. This CDR3 has 13 residues. CDR1 is SGHRS, CDR2 YFSETQ, per germline. Trimming removed 2 bases at V and 5 bases at J, with 8 bases between.

This clonotype has more than one count but fewer than ten. This chain joins TRBV29-1 and TRBJ1-1; the D gene is possibly TRBD1 (5 bases). Germline V gene lookup returns CDR1 SQVTM and CDR2 ANQGSEA. Trimming removed 3 bases from V and 7 bases from J, with 6 bases in between. The CDR3 has 10 residues. The CDR3 spells CSVEQGEAFF. The CDR3 DNA reads as TGCAGCGTTGAGCAGGGTGAAGCTTTCTTT. Full variable domain (remainder filled in from reference TRBV29-1 and TRBJ1-1): SAVISQKPSRDICQRGTSLTIQCQVDSQVTMMFWYRQQPGQSLTLIATANQGSEATYESGFVIDKFPISRPNLTFSTLTVSNMSPEDSSIYLCSVEQGEAFFGQGTRLTVV.

This chain uses TRBV5-1 with TRBJ2-1; no clear D. This CDR3 has 16 amino acids. Germline CDR1 reads SGHRS; CDR2 reads YFSETQ. The V gene lost 0 bases and the J gene lost 5 bases, with 15 bases spanning the gap. The CDR3 region has the DNA TGCGCCAGCAGCTTGGCCAGAAAGGCTTTGAACAATGAGCAGTTCTTC. This encodes CASSLARKALNNEQFF.